This T cell receptor beta chain was profiled in a study of T cells in Graves' hyperthyroidism and ophthalmopathy (dated by TCRdb to 2018 to 2020). In terms of the full investigation: Peripheral blood was sampled at the time of initial diagnosis, prior to any treatment. To identify distinguishing TCR V-J signatures, a discovery cohort of some 100 patients was used, comprising 43 with Graves' ophthalmopathy and roughly 60 with stable Graves' hyperthyroidism. After sampling, hyperthyroidism patients received methimazole starting at 30 mg daily, and ophthalmopathy patients received high-dose intravenous methylprednisolone. The 85 to 100 discovery patients were randomly split 7:3 into training and test sets. TCR Vbeta CDR3 sequencing of approximately 140 peripheral blood samples (about 45 ophthalmopathy, roughly 72 hyperthyroidism and roughly 17 progressor patients) is reported in the paper. In roughly six Graves' hyperthyroidism patients, the study also compared T-cell repertoires from thyroid tissue with T-cell repertoires from blood. Whether ophthalmopathy could be predicted prospectively was tested in an independent validation cohort made up of about 18 hyperthyroidism patients plus 17 patients who later progressed to ophthalmopathy.

Hyperthyroidism patients were newly diagnosed, with disease duration under 2 months, and aged 18 to 65 years. The study excluded patients with uncontrolled infections, other autoimmune diseases, pregnancy or lactation. Diagnoses were established on the basis of clinical symptoms, serum thyroxine and TRAb, thyroid ultrasound, and orbital computed tomography. For progressor patients, blood was drawn at the first diagnosis of hyperthyroidism, before any ophthalmopathy symptoms had appeared. PBMCs were separated from roughly 9.3 ml of fresh peripheral blood using Ficoll-Paque density gradient centrifugation. Progressor patients were defined as those initially diagnosed with Graves' hyperthyroidism in whom ophthalmopathy developed during follow-up. Trizol reagent was used to extract total RNA, and RNA quality was then checked on an Agilent 2100 Bioanalyzer. The TCR beta CDR3 regions were amplified from RNA transcripts. The TCR CDR3 was subjected to a first round of RT-PCR using the HTBI primer set and the Qiagen OneStep RT-PCR kit. Libraries were constructed in a second round of multiplex PCR, after which size selection and purification were carried out. The libraries were sequenced on an Illumina HiSeq2000 using paired-end 100 bp reads. Per the source publication's procedure: SOAPnuke was used to process the raw data, removing reads that contained adapters or uncalled bases, had a mean Phred below 15, or lacked an exact match to the constant primer or identifier. High-quality paired reads were merged using COPE v1.2.5, and each unique nucleotide sequence was defined as a clonotype. Clonotypes were aligned to IMGT TRBV, TRBD and TRBJ reference segments using MiTCR v1.1. The analysis included only V-J combinations with a frequency above 0.0001, which together covered 99% to 99.2% of the repertoires. A TCS score was defined as the ratio between F50 (clonal expansion) and ExV (chaos), using BLOSUM62-based TCRdist between CDR3 peptides within each V-J. Welch's t-statistics and random forest reduced around 520 V-J features to 10 to 15, which were used in a naive Bayes classifier (R e1071). TCRdb handled the public reads itself, with Q25 trimming in fastp and clone calling in MiXCR, and kept productive beta chains. Each entry is one CDR3 protein sequence, shown with its most common DNA and genes. The V and J calls shown here were made by TCRdb, not taken from the authors' results. In all, the sample holds hundreds of thousands of distinct CDR3 sequences, and approximately 18% of those were seen once. Clones ranked in the top ten supply 16% of the sample.

Overall study outcomes, separate from this receptor: Sample size was not statistically predetermined, and blinding of investigators to group allocation was not performed. In cross-validation, a model built on a 13 V-J signature told ophthalmopathy apart from stable hyperthyroidism with just under 90% sensitivity and roughly 81% specificity, and in testing the same model reached 80%/75%. Most expanded thyroid clonotypes (frequency above 0.001) were also detected in blood, a finding suggesting that blood repertoires may reflect thyroid immune responses. In validation, the model predicted progression to ophthalmopathy a median of about 5.9 months before onset, with 65% to 71% sensitivity and more than 72% specificity.

A note on this clonotype: Which antigen it targets is not known. Base qualities are not at hand, and no much larger clone is one base apart.

Reading from cysteine to phenylalanine, the CDR3 counts 14 amino acids. Just CDR3 DNA is preserved here, 42 bases in frame from base 1. CDR1 and CDR2, looked up from the germline V gene, are KGHSH and LQKENI. A distance of 20 bases separates the germline ends of V and J, which lose 10 bases and 4 bases respectively. The sequencing sample was made of blood. The chain links TRBV18 with TRBJ2-7; the D gene is perhaps TRBD1, on 7 matching bases. This TCR was sampled from a woman between 45 and 65 years old with Graves' hyperthyroidism that later progressed to Graves' ophthalmopathy. The CDR3 corresponds to CATLPATGRYEQYF. Read as DNA, the sequence is TGTGCCACCTTACCCGCGACAGGGAGGTACGAGCAGTACTTC.